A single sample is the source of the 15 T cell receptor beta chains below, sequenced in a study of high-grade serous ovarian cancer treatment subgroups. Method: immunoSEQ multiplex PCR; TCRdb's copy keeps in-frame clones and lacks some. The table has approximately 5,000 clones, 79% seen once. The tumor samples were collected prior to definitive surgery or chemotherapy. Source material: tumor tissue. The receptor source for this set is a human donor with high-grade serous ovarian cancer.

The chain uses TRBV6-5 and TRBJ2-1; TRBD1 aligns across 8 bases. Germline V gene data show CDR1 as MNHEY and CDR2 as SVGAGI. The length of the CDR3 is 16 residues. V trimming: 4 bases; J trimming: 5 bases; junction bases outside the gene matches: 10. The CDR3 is CASSSDRGFFDNEQFF. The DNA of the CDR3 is TGTGCCAGCAGTTCCGACAGGGGTTTTTTTGACAATGAGCAGTTCTTC.

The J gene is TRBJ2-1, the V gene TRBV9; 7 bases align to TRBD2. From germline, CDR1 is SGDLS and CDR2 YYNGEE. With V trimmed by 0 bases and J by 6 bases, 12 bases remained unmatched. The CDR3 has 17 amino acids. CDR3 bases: TGTGCCAGCAGCGTAGTAGGGAGCGGGGTGAGTGGCAATGAGCAGTTCTTC. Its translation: CASSVVGSGVSGNEQFF.

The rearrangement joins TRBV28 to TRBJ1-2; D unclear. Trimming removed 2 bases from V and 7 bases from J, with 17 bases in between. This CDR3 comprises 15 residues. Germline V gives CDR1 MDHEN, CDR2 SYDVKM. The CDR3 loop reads CASSLPVYPLGGYTF. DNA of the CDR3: TGTGCCAGCAGTTTACCAGTTTACCCCCTTGGTGGCTACACCTTC.

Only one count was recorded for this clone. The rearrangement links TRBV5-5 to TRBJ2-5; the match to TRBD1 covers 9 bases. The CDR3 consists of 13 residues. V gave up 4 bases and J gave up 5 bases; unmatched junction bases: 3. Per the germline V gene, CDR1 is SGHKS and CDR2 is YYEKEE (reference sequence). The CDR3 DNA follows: TGTGCCAGCAGCAGGGGACAGGGTGAGACCCAGTACTTC. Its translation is CASSRGQGETQYF.

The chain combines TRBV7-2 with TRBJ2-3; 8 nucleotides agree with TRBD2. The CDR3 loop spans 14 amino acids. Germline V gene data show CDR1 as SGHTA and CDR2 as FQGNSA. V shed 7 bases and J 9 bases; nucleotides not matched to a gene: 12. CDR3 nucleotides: TGTGCCAGCACCCTAGCGGGCCCCTCCAAGACGCAGTATTTT. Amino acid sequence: CASTLAGPSKTQYF.

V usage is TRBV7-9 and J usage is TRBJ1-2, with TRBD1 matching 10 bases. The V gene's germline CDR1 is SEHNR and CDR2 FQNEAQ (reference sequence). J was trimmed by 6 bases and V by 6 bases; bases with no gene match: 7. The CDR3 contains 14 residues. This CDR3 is CASRLMTGGHGYTF. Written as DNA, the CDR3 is TGTGCCAGCAGGCTTATGACAGGGGGCCATGGCTACACCTTC.

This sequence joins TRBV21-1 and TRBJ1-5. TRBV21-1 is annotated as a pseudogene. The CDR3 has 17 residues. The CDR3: CASSKEPTDGSNQPQHF. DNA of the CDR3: TGTGCCAGCAGCAAAGAACCGACCGACGGGAGTAATCAGCCCCAGCATTTT.

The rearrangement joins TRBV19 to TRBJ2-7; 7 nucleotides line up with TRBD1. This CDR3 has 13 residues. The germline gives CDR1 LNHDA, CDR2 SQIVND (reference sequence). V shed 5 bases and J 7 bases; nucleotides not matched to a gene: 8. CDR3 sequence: CASSQGVNFEQYF. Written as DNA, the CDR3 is TGTGCCAGTAGTCAGGGGGTAAATTTTGAGCAGTACTTC.

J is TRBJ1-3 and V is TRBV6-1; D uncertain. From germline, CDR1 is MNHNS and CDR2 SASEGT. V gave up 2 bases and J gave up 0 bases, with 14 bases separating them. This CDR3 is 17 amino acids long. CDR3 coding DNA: TGTGCCAGCAGTGAACTGCCAGTCTTATACTCTGGAAACACCATATATTTT. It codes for CASSELPVLYSGNTIYF.

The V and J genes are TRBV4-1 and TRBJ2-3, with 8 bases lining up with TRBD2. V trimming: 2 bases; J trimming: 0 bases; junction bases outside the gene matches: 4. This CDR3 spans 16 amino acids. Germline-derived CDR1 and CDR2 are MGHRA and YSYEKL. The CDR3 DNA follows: TGCGCCAGCAGCCAACAGAGCGGGGGTAGCACAGATACGCAGTATTTT. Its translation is CASSQQSGGSTDTQYF.

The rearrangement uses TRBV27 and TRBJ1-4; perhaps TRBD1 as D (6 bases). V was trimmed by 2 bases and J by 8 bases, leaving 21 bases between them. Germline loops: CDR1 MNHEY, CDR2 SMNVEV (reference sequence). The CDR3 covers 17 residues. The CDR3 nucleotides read TGTGCCAGCAGTTTAAGTCCCGGGACACTATGGGACGAAAAACTGTTTTTT. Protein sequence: CASSLSPGTLWDEKLFF. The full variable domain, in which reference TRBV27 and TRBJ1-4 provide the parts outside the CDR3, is EAQVTQNPRYLITVTGKKLTVTCSQNMNHEYMSWYRQDPGLGLRQIYYSMNVEVTDKGDVPEGYKVSRKEKRNFPLILESPSPNQTSLYFCASSLSPGTLWDEKLFFGSGTQLSVL.

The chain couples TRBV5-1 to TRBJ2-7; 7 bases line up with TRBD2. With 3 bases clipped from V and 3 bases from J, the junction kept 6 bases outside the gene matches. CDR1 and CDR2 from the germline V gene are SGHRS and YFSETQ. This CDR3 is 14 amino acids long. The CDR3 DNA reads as TGCGCCAGCAGCTGGGGGACTAAGGGCTACGAGCAGTACTTC. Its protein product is CASSWGTKGYEQYF.

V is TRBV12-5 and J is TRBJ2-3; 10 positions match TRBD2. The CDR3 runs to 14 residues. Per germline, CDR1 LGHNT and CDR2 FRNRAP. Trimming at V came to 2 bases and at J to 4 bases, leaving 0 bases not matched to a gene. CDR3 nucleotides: TGTGCTAGTGGTTTGAGCGGGAGGGCAGATACGCAGTATTTT. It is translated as CASGLSGRADTQYF.

CDR3 residues: CASSLGDNLSYEQYF. CDR3 DNA sequence: TGTGCCAGCAGCTTGGGGGACAATCTATCCTACGAGCAGTACTTC. This rearrangement joins TRBV5-4 to TRBJ2-7; D is perhaps TRBD1 (6 bases). CDR1 is SGHNT, CDR2 YYREEE, per germline (reference sequence). Trimming left V 0 bases short and J 1 base short, with 11 bases between. The CDR3 covers 15 residues.

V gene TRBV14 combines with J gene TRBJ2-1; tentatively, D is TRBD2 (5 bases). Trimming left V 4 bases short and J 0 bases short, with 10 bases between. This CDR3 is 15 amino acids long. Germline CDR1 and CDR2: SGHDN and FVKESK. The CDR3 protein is CASSLGTSSYNEQFF. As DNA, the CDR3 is TGTGCCAGCAGCCTTGGCACTAGCTCCTACAATGAGCAGTTCTTC.